This is a list of T cell receptor beta chains from one sample in a study of shared clonotypes between healthy human individuals. Sequenced by immunoSEQ multiplex PCR; TCRdb stores in-frame clones only, minus some. The sample gives just over 2,000,000 clones, about 95% of which show up once; 0.13% is in the top ten. Specimen: naive CD4+ T cells sorted from blood. Receptor source: a man aged 18-30 years in good health. Each CDR3 is given with its conserved first and last residue. Fields, in order: V gene, clone size, D gene, J gene, CDR3 protein, CDR3 DNA. D genes are given only for firm matches. The size entry is marked missing in some rows and otherwise reads once, few, many or a size class.

v_gene: TRBV6-5; abundance: -; d_gene: -; j_gene: TRBJ1-1; CDR3aa: CASSRAQGYTEAFF; CDR3nt: TGTGCCAGCAGCCGCGCACAGGGCTACACTGAAGCTTTCTTT
v_gene: TRBV7-7; abundance: -; d_gene: -; j_gene: TRBJ1-2; CDR3aa: CASSLSTPGYRYTF; CDR3nt: TGTGCTAGCAGCCTATCTACCCCCGGGTATCGCTACACCTTC
v_gene: TRBV9; abundance: -; d_gene: -; j_gene: TRBJ2-1; CDR3aa: CASSVIPDRGGYNEQFF; CDR3nt: TGTGCCAGCAGCGTTATCCCAGACAGGGGAGGGTACAATGAGCAGTTCTTC
v_gene: TRBV4-3; abundance: once; d_gene: -; j_gene: TRBJ1-1; CDR3aa: CASSQASTGDFNTEAFF; CDR3nt: TGCGCCAGCAGCCAAGCCTCGACGGGGGATTTCAACACTGAAGCTTTCTTT
v_gene: TRBV6-5; abundance: once; d_gene: -; j_gene: TRBJ2-1; CDR3aa: CASSSPQGSSEQFF; CDR3nt: TGTGCCAGCAGTTCACCGCAGGGGTCCAGTGAGCAGTTCTTC
v_gene: TRBV5-1; abundance: -; d_gene: -; j_gene: TRBJ1-1; CDR3aa: CASSLRGDSEAFF; CDR3nt: TGCGCCAGCAGCTTGAGGGGGGATAGTGAAGCTTTCTTT
v_gene: TRBV29-1; abundance: -; d_gene: -; j_gene: TRBJ2-5; CDR3aa: CSVERGNSRGETQYF; CDR3nt: TGCAGCGTTGAGAGGGGCAATTCGAGAGGAGAGACCCAGTACTTC
v_gene: TRBV9; abundance: -; d_gene: -; j_gene: TRBJ2-6; CDR3aa: CASTTGISAGANVLTF; CDR3nt: TGTGCCAGCACCACAGGGATCAGCGCTGGGGCCAACGTCCTGACTTTC
v_gene: TRBV11-2; abundance: -; d_gene: -; j_gene: TRBJ2-7; CDR3aa: CASSLDLGEQYF; CDR3nt: TGTGCCAGCAGCTTAGATCTGGGTGAGCAGTACTTC
v_gene: TRBV19; abundance: -; d_gene: TRBD2; j_gene: TRBJ2-3; CDR3aa: CASSLKGLAGDTQYF; CDR3nt: TGTGCCAGTAGCCTAAAAGGACTAGCGGGGGATACGCAGTATTTT
v_gene: TRBV5-1; abundance: -; d_gene: TRBD2; j_gene: TRBJ2-1; CDR3aa: CASSLGPGGPGNEQFF; CDR3nt: TGCGCCAGCAGCTTGGGACCGGGAGGGCCGGGGAATGAGCAGTTCTTC
v_gene: TRBV19; abundance: -; d_gene: -; j_gene: TRBJ2-7; CDR3aa: CASSITAGESYEQYF; CDR3nt: TGTGCCAGTAGTATTACGGCAGGGGAATCCTACGAGCAGTACTTC
v_gene: TRBV27; abundance: -; d_gene: -; j_gene: TRBJ2-7; CDR3aa: CASSLKQDPSYEQYF; CDR3nt: TGTGCCAGCAGTTTGAAGCAGGATCCTTCCTACGAGCAGTACTTC
v_gene: TRBV7-6; abundance: -; d_gene: -; j_gene: TRBJ2-2; CDR3aa: CASSLAASPVTGELFF; CDR3nt: TGTGCCAGCAGCTTAGCGGCTAGCCCGGTTACCGGGGAGCTGTTTTTT
v_gene: TRBV6-5; abundance: once; d_gene: -; j_gene: TRBJ1-1; CDR3aa: CASSYSAQLNTEAFF; CDR3nt: TGTGCCAGCAGTTACTCGGCGCAGCTGAACACTGAAGCTTTCTTT
v_gene: TRBV6-1; abundance: -; d_gene: -; j_gene: TRBJ2-7; CDR3aa: CASSEGWVRATPEQYF; CDR3nt: TGTGCCAGCAGTGAAGGGTGGGTGAGAGCCACCCCCGAGCAGTACTTC
v_gene: TRBV4-3; abundance: -; d_gene: -; j_gene: TRBJ2-1; CDR3aa: CASSQDQRDPKRFF; CDR3nt: TGCGCCAGCAGCCAAGATCAAAGGGACCCGAAGAGGTTCTTC
v_gene: TRBV7-9; abundance: -; d_gene: -; j_gene: TRBJ2-3; CDR3aa: CASSFFRGEKGRADTQYF; CDR3nt: TGTGCCAGCAGCTTTTTCCGAGGGGAGAAGGGTCGTGCAGATACGCAGTATTTT
v_gene: TRBV28; abundance: -; d_gene: TRBD1; j_gene: TRBJ2-7; CDR3aa: CASATPGQGHEQYF; CDR3nt: TGTGCCAGCGCCACACCGGGACAGGGCCACGAGCAGTACTTC
v_gene: TRBV6-6; abundance: -; d_gene: -; j_gene: TRBJ1-2; CDR3aa: CASISGVDGYTF; CDR3nt: TGTGCCAGCATTTCAGGGGTGGATGGCTACACCTTC
v_gene: TRBV12-5; abundance: -; d_gene: TRBD2; j_gene: TRBJ2-7; CDR3aa: CASGFSGGPYEQYF; CDR3nt: TGTGCTAGTGGTTTTTCGGGAGGGCCCTACGAGCAGTACTTC
v_gene: TRBV7-2; abundance: once; d_gene: TRBD2; j_gene: TRBJ2-5; CDR3aa: CASSSSLTSGARGTQYF; CDR3nt: TGTGCCAGCAGCTCCTCCTTGACTAGCGGGGCGAGGGGGACCCAGTACTTC
v_gene: TRBV28; abundance: -; d_gene: TRBD1; j_gene: TRBJ2-1; CDR3aa: CASSAGTGIFF; CDR3nt: TGTGCCAGCAGTGCCGGGACAGGGATCTTCTTC